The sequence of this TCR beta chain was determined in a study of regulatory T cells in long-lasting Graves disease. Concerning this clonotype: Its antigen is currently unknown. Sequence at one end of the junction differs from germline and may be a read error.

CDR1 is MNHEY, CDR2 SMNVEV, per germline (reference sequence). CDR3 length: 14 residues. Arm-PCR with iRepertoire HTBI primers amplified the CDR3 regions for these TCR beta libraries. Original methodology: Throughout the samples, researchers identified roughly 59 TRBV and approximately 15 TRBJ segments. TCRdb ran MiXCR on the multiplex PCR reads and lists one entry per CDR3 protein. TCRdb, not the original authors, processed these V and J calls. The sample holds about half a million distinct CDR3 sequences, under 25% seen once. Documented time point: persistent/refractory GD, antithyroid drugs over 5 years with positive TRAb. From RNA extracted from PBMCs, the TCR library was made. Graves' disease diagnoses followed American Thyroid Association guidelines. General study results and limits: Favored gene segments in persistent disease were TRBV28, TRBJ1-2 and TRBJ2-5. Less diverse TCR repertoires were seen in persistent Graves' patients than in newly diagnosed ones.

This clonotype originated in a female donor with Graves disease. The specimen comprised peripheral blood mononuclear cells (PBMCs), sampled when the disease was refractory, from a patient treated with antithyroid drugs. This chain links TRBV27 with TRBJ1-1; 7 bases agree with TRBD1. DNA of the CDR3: TGTGCCGGCAGTCTTGGGACAGTGAACACTGAAGCTTTCTTT. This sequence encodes CAGSLGTVNTEAFF.